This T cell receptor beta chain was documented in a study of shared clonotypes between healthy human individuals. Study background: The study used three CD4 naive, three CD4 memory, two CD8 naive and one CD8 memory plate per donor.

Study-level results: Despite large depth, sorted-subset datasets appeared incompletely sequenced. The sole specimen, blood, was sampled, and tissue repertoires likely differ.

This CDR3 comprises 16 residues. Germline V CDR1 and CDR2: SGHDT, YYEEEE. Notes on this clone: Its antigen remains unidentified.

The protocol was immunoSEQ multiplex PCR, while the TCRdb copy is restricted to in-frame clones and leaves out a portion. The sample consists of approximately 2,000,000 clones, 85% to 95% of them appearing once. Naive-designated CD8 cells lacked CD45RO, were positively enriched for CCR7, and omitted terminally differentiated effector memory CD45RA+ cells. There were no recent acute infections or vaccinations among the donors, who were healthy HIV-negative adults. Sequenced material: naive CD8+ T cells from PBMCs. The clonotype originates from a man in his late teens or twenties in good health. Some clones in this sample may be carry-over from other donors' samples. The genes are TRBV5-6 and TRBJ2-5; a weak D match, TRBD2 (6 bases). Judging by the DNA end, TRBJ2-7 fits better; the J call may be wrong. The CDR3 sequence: CASSPTTGGASYEQYF. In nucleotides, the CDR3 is TGTGCCAGCAGCCCGACAACTGGCGGGGCCTCCTACGAGCAGTACTTC.